The 12 T cell receptor beta chains reported below all come from one sample, sequenced in a study of response to subunit inactivated influenza vaccine. MiXCR was run by TCRdb on the RT-PCR reads, yielding one entry per CDR3 protein. The sample yields a few hundred thousand distinct CDR3 sequences, 12% to 15% seen once. This material consisted of PBMCs from blood, taken 11 to 12 days after vaccination. These receptors all stem from a man over 45 who received an inactivated influenza vaccine.

This clonotype was seen many times. The rearrangement uses TRBV12-3 or TRBV12-4 and TRBJ2-3; D not certain. V was pared by 7 bases and J by 6 bases, with 11 bases between. The CDR3 totals 12 residues. CDR3 in DNA: TGTGCCAGCAACAGAGTGTCGGATACGCAGTATTTT. It codes for CASNRVSDTQYF.

In its sample, this clonotype was seen a few times. The rearrangement links TRBV7-8 to TRBJ2-5; TRBD1 aligns across 8 bases. This CDR3 spans 15 amino acids. V lost 4 bases, J lost 5 bases, and 9 bases stayed unmatched. From germline, CDR1 is SGHVS and CDR2 FQNEAQ. The CDR3 here is CASSYNQGAPETQYF. Here the CDR3 DNA reads TGTGCCAGCAGCTACAACCAGGGGGCGCCGGAGACCCAGTACTTC.

CDR3 residues: CASSPLAGRTLSTDTQYF. The CDR3 DNA reads as TGTGCCAGCAGCCCACTAGCGGGGAGGACCCTTAGCACAGATACGCAGTATTTT. This rearrangement joins TRBV12-3 or TRBV12-4 to TRBJ2-3, with 10 bases identical to TRBD2. J was trimmed by 0 bases and V by 6 bases; bases with no gene match: 12. The CDR3 totals 18 residues.

This clonotype was observed many times. The genes are TRBV9 and TRBJ2-5; D ambiguous. V lost 7 bases to trimming and J lost 1 base, with 2 bases between them. CDR3 size: 10 residues. In germline, CDR1 is SGDLS, CDR2 YYNGEE. The CDR3 nucleotides are TGTGCCAGCGGCCAAGAGACCCAGTACTTC. It yields the protein CASGQETQYF.

This clonotype showed up many times. The genes are TRBV7-9 and TRBJ1-4; D is perhaps TRBD1 (5 bases). Trimming left V 5 bases short and J 2 bases short, with 9 bases between. Looked up from germline, CDR1 is SEHNR and CDR2 is FQNEAQ (reference sequence). CDR3 length equals 14 residues. CDR3 in amino acids: CASSPGGTNEKLFF. DNA of the CDR3: TGTGCCAGCAGCCCTGGGGGGACTAATGAAAAACTGTTTTTT.

This clonotype came up a few times. This chain connects TRBV7-8 to TRBJ2-5, with D hard to call. Germline loops: CDR1 SGHVS, CDR2 FQNEAQ. The V and J ends lost 1 base and 4 bases respectively, with 10 bases between them. The CDR3 sequence is 14 residues long. CDR3 nucleotides: TGTGCCAGCAGCTTAGGGCAGTCGGGAGAGACCCAGTACTTC. It yields the protein CASSLGQSGETQYF.

CDR3 region: CASSQDRRKRGLYNEQFF. The CDR3 DNA reads as TGCGCCAGCAGCCAAGATCGAAGGAAGAGGGGGCTTTACAATGAGCAGTTCTTC. The chain is built from TRBV4-3 and TRBJ2-1, with 7 nucleotides matching TRBD1. The CDR3 sequence is 18 residues long. Germline V gene lookup returns CDR1 LGHNA and CDR2 YSLEER. V lost 0 bases, J lost 4 bases, and 12 bases stayed unmatched.

This clonotype occurred a few times. The J gene is TRBJ1-6, the V gene TRBV6-2 or TRBV6-3, with 7 bases fitting TRBD1. Germline CDR1 MNHEY, CDR2 SVGEGT. This CDR3 has 11 amino acids. The V and J ends lost 8 bases and 14 bases, in that order; junction bases with no gene match: 6. Written as DNA, the CDR3 is TGTGCCAGCCAAACCGGGACAGCCCTCCACTTT. It translates to CASQTGTALHF.

The J gene is TRBJ2-7, the V gene TRBV4-3; 12 nucleotides agree with TRBD1. Unmatched junction bases numbered 10, after V lost 1 base and J lost 12 bases. Germline CDR1 reads LGHNA; CDR2 reads YSLEER. There are 15 residues in the CDR3. CDR3 sequence (DNA): TGCGCCAGCAGCCAAGCCGGGGACAGGGGGCCATTTCGGTACTTC. Translated: CASSQAGDRGPFRYF.

The chain links TRBV6-5 to TRBJ2-1, with TRBD2 as a possible D gene (5 bases). Germline values: CDR1 MNHEY, CDR2 SVGAGI. Deletions cut 4 bases from V and 4 bases from J, with 11 bases between. The CDR3 is 14 amino acids. The CDR3 DNA is TGTGCCAGCAGTTCCTTAGCGTCGTACAATGAGCAGTTCTTC. This codes for CASSSLASYNEQFF.

The chain recombines TRBV27 with TRBJ2-2; no definite D call. Trimming cost V 7 bases and J 5 bases, with 14 bases left between them. CDR3 length: 14 residues. Germline CDR1 reads MNHEY; CDR2 reads SMNVEV (reference sequence). The chain's CDR3 is CASNPALGTGELFF. In DNA form, the CDR3 reads TGTGCCAGCAATCCGGCCTTAGGGACCGGGGAGCTGTTTTTT.

The rearrangement uses TRBV7-2 and TRBJ2-7, with TRBD1 matching over 8 bases. Germline loops: CDR1 SGHTA, CDR2 FQGNSA. This CDR3 is built from 16 residues. V shed 1 base, J shed 7 bases, and the junction held 12 bases outside the gene matches. Written as DNA, the CDR3 is TGTGCCAGCAGCTTAGTCTCAGGGGGCCCCCTGAGAGAGCAGTACTTC. Its translation is CASSLVSGGPLREQYF.